Included here is one T cell receptor (beta chain) sequence, with context. Its specificity is unknown. These data are taken from a study of human T cells and chemical hapten exposure. Study in general: DPC at 2% was the sensitizing agent, placed on approximately 2 cm by approximately 2 cm of upper inner arm skin. Whole-study findings and limits: PT1 expanded TCR counts correlated positively with patch test score.

TCRdb used MiXCR to reprocess the RACE reads, holding one entry per CDR3 protein. The table shows about 380,000 distinct CDR3 sequences, with roughly 4.6% occurring only once. Time point described: pre-sensitization, week 0. Treatment noted: therapeutic diphenylcyclopropenone sensitization with weekly scalp DPC. Blood collection took place prior to placing each patch test. The sequence was collected from a woman in her 50s with alopecia areata. Some clones in this sample may be carry-over from other donors' samples. This sample comprised whole blood, obtained in connection with sensitization to the hapten diphenylcyclopropenone (DPC).

This chain's CDR3 is CSAFHGRPPPGTQYF. CDR3 in DNA: TGCAGTGCGTTCCACGGGAGACCCCCCCCGGGTACGCAGTATTTT. The V and J genes are TRBV20-1 and TRBJ2-3; D may be TRBD2 (6 bases). Per germline, CDR1 DFQATT and CDR2 SNEGSKA (reference sequence). This CDR3 is 15 amino acids long. Between the trimmed V and J ends, which lost 6 bases and 8 bases, there was a span of 24 bases.